This record concerns one TCR beta chain sequence. The repertoire was sequenced with immunoSEQ multiplex PCR; TCRdb's copy has only in-frame clones and lacks some. Among over 150,000 clones listed, 88% were seen once. The sample originates from a study of blood T cell repertoires in COVID-19. Study details: PBMCs, B-cell-depleted T cells, or T cells provided the cDNA or gDNA that made up the material.

Germline V gene lookup returns CDR1 WSHSY and CDR2 SAAADI. This CDR3 has 15 amino acids. V gave up 2 bases and J gave up 2 bases; unmatched junction bases: 1. This sequence joins TRBV10-2 and TRBJ1-3; 9 nucleotides align to TRBD1. Sequenced sample: peripheral blood. This receptor was identified in a man between 50 and 59 years old with COVID-19, enrolled during active disease. CDR3 sequence: CASSEGTGTGNTIYF. In DNA form, the CDR3 reads TGCGCCAGCAGTGAGGGGACAGGGACTGGAAACACCATATATTTT.